Sequencing of this T cell receptor beta chain was carried out in a study of response to subunit inactivated influenza vaccine. This clonotype was seen many times. What it binds is unknown. TCRdb fed the RT-PCR reads into MiXCR, producing one record per CDR3 protein. The repertoire holds around 570,000 distinct CDR3 sequences, with around 8% as singletons. The study, taken as a whole, reports: Only a handful of new T cells, the authors suggested, are recruited with each seasonal influenza vaccination.

Trimming left V 4 bases short and J 0 bases short, with 10 bases between. Germline loops: CDR1 SGHRS, CDR2 YFSETQ. The CDR3 has 15 amino acids. The source of this sequence is a man aged 50-75 years who received an inactivated influenza vaccine. Sequenced here: PBMCs from blood, sampled around 25 months after vaccination. This chain links TRBV5-1 with TRBJ2-2; D is uncertain. CDR3 amino acids: CASSPFNANTGELFF. DNA of the CDR3: TGCGCCAGCAGCCCGTTCAACGCGAACACCGGGGAGCTGTTTTTT.